This TCR beta chain comes out of a study of CD8 T cells in ankylosing spondylitis. Broader study findings: Disease-linked clones were reportedly significantly enriched in matched ankylosing spondylitis synovial fluid. Earlier studies detected some motif variants in reactive arthritis synovial fluid and blood. Clones linked to disease, bearing a CD8+ phenotype, were relatively rare in peripheral blood. What appeared characteristic of ankylosing spondylitis blood was a TCR beta motif of 7 or 8 highly homologous variants.

Scientists made TCR beta libraries using quantitative 5'-RACE with molecular barcodes. TCRdb processed the 5' RACE reads anew with MiXCR; each CDR3 protein has one entry. The data show 500,000 to 650,000 distinct CDR3 sequences, with 5.3% seen just once and around 3.4% held by the top ten. This clonotype was observed many times. What it binds is unknown. Germline CDR1 is LNHNV and CDR2 is YYDKDF (reference sequence). This CDR3 is built from 13 residues. V lost 2 bases, J lost 10 bases, and 12 bases lay in between. The rearrangement links TRBV15 to TRBJ2-1; TRBD1 or TRBD2 may be the D gene (5 bases each). This receptor was identified in a male donor with ankylosing spondylitis. What was sequenced was blood, either unsorted or a sorted T cell fraction (not recorded which). CDR3 region: CATSRTIRDEQFF. The DNA of the CDR3 is TGTGCCACCAGCAGAACCATCAGGGACGAGCAGTTCTTC.